The entry below gives a single T cell receptor (beta chain) sequence along with its context. The data were taken from a study of blood T cell repertoires in COVID-19. On the study more broadly: The United States, Italy and Spain supplied acute and convalescent COVID-19 samples. In each case, the material was cDNA or gDNA derived from T cells, B-cell-depleted T cells, or PBMCs.

Authors' processing steps: Estimates of nucleated cell counts were drawn from the amplification of reference gene primers. Using immunoSEQ multiplex PCR, the repertoire was profiled, and TCRdb retains in-frame clones only, with some absent. The DNA was the basis for D and trimming; V, J and clone size are from that table. This table holds a few hundred thousand clones, approximately 84% found once. The sample was peripheral blood. This clonotype was sampled from a man aged 35 to 55 with active or convalescent COVID-19.

The CDR3 region is CASSQGWGGLNTGELFF. For the CDR3, the DNA is TGTGCCAGCAGCCAAGGATGGGGGGGCCTGAACACCGGGGAGCTGTTTTTT. This chain links TRBV14 with TRBJ2-2; D might be TRBD2 (7 bases). This CDR3 spans 17 amino acids. Deletions cut 1 base from V and 1 base from J, with 13 bases between. The germline V gene encodes CDR1 SGHDN and CDR2 FVKESK. Full variable domain (outside the CDR3, taken from reference TRBV14 and TRBJ2-2): EAGVTQFPSHSVIEKGQTVTLRCDPISGHDNLYWYRRVMGKEIKFLLHFVKESKQDESGMPNNRFLAERTGGTYSTLKVQPAELEDSGVYFCASSQGWGGLNTGELFFGEGSRLTVL.